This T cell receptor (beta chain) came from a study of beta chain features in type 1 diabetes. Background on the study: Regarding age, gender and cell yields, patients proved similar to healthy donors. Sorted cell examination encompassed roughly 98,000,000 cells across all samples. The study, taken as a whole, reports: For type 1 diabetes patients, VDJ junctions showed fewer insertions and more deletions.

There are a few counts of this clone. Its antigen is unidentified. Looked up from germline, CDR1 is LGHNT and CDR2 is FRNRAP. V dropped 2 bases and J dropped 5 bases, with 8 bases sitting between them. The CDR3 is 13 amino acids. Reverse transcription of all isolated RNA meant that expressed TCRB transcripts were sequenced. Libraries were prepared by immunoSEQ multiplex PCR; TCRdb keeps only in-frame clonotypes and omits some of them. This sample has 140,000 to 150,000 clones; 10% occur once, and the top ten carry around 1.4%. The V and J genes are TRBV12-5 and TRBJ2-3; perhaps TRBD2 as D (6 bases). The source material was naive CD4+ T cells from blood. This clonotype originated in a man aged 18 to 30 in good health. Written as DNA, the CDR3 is TGTGCTAGTGGTTTGAGGCGGGGAGATACGCAGTATTTT. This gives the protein CASGLRRGDTQYF.